The present entry profiles one TCR beta chain with its context. V dropped 3 bases and J dropped 4; count of bases not matched to a gene: 6. Per the germline V gene, CDR1 is LGHNA and CDR2 is YNFKEQ. There are 15 residues in the CDR3. These data originate in a study of T cell changes during pregnancy in multiple sclerosis. Here immunoSEQ multiplex PCR was the method, and the copy in TCRdb shows in-frame clones only, minus some. The table lists more than 15,000 clones, around 83% of them singletons. The chain uses TRBV4-2 and TRBJ1-2; 9 bases line up with TRBD1. The TCR was taken from a female donor in good health, enrolled as a control in a pregnancy study. Sequenced here: CD8+ T cells from peripheral blood mononuclear cells, sampled after pregnancy. The CDR3 here is CASSHLWTGVYGYTF. In DNA form, the CDR3 reads TGTGCCAGCAGCCACCTGTGGACAGGGGTCTATGGCTACACCTTC.